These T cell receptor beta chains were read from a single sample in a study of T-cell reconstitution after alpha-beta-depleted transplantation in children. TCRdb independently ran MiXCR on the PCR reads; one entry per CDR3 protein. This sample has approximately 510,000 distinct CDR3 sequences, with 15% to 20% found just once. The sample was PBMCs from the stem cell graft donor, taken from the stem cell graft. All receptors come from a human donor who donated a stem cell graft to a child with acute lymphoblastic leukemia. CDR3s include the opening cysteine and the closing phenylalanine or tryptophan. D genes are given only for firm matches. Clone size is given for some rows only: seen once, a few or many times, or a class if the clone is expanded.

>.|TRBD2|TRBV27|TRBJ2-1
CASSYLAGGPNEQFF
TGTGCCAGCAGTTACCTAGCGGGAGGGCCCAATGAGCAGTTCTTC
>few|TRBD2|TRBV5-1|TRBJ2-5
CASSLSPLAGIQETQYF
TGCGCCAGCAGCTTGAGTCCCCTAGCGGGGATCCAAGAGACCCAGTACTTC
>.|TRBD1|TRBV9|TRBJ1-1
CASNRGGSSQEAFF
TGTGCCAGTAACAGGGGCGGCTCAAGCCAAGAAGCTTTCTTT
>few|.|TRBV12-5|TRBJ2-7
CASGLGDNWARGYEQYF
TGTGCTAGTGGTTTGGGAGACAACTGGGCTCGAGGATACGAGCAGTACTTC
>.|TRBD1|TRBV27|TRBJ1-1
CASRSGQGASEAFF
TGTGCCAGCAGATCTGGACAGGGGGCTTCTGAAGCTTTCTTT
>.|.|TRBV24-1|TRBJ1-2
CAPVLLRSGGTVYGYTF
TGTGCCCCAGTCCTTCTCCGCAGCGGGGGGACGGTCTATGGCTACACCTTC
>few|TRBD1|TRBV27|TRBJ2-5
CASSLSGQGEWETQYF
TGTGCCAGCAGTTTATCCGGACAGGGGGAGTGGGAGACCCAGTACTTC
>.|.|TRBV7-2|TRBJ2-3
CASSYGRSSTDTQYF
TGTGCCAGCAGCTACGGGCGGTCTAGCACAGATACGCAGTATTTT
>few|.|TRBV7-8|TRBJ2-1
CASSLEGESYNEQFF
TGTGCCAGCAGCTTAGAGGGAGAGTCCTACAATGAGCAGTTCTTC
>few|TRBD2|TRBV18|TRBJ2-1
CASSPPGTSGRAYNEQFF
TGTGCCAGCTCACCACCGGGGACTAGCGGGAGGGCCTACAATGAGCAGTTCTTC
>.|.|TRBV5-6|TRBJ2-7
CASSADGAAYSYEQYF
TGTGCCAGCAGCGCTGACGGGGCAGCCTACTCCTACGAGCAGTACTTC
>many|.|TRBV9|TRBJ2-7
CASSETGSSYEQYF
TGTGCCAGCAGCGAGACTGGATCCTCCTACGAGCAGTACTTC
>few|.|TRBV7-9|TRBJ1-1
CASSLAVGGSTEAFF
TGTGCCAGCAGCTTAGCTGTGGGAGGGAGCACTGAAGCTTTCTTT
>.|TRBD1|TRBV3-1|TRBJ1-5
CASSEGTGGAWPQHF
TGTGCCAGCAGCGAAGGGACAGGGGGAGCCTGGCCCCAGCATTTT
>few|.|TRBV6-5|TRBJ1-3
CASSHGTGAGNTIYF
TGTGCCAGCAGTCACGGAACAGGTGCCGGAAACACCATATATTTT
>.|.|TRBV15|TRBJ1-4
CATSRARPGMGEKLFF
TGTGCCACCAGCAGAGCACGGCCCGGGATGGGTGAAAAACTGTTTTTT
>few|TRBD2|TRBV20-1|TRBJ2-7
CSARDGTVAGVGEQYF
TGCAGTGCTAGAGATGGCACGGTAGCGGGAGTGGGTGAGCAGTACTTC
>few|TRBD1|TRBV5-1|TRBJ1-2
CASSLAPGQKNYGYTF
TGCGCCAGCAGCTTGGCACCGGGACAGAAGAACTATGGCTACACCTTC